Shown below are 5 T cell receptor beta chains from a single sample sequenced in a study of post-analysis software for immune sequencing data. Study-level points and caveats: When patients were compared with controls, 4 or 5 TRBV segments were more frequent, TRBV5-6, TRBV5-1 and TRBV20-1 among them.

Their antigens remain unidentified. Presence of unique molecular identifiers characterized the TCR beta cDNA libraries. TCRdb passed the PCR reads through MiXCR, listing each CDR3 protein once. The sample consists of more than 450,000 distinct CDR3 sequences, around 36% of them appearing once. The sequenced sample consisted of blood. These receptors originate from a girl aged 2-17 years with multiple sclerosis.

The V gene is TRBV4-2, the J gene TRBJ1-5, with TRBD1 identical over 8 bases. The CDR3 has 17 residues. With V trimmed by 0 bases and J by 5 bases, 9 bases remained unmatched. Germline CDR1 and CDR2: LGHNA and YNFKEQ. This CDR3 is CASSQDGSPGGYQPQHF. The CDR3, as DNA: TGTGCCAGCAGCCAAGATGGTTCCCCAGGGGGCTATCAGCCCCAGCATTTT.

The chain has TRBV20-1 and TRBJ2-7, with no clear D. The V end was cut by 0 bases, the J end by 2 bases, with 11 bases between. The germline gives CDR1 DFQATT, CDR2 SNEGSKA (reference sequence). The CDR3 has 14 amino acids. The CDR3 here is CSAREKGITYEQYF. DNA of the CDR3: TGCAGTGCTAGAGAAAAGGGCATTACCTACGAGCAGTACTTC.

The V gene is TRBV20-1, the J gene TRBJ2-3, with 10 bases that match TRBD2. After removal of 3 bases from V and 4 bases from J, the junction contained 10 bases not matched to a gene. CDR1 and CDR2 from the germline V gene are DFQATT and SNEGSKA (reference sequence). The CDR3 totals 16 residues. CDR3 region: CSASIASGGSADTQYF. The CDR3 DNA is TGCAGTGCTAGTATAGCTAGCGGGGGTAGCGCAGATACGCAGTATTTT.

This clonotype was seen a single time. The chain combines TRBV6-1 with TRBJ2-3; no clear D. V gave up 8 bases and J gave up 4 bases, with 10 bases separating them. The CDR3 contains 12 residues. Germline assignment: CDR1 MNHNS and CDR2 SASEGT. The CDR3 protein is CASGKGPDTQYF. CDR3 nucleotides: TGTGCCAGCGGTAAAGGACCAGATACGCAGTATTTT.

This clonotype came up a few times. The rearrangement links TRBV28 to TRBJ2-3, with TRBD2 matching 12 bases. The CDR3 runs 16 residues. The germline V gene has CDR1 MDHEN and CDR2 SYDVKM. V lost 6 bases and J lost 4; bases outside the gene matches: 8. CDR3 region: CASSTRLAGAADTQYF. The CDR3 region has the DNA TGTGCCAGCAGCACCAGACTAGCGGGGGCGGCAGATACGCAGTATTTT.